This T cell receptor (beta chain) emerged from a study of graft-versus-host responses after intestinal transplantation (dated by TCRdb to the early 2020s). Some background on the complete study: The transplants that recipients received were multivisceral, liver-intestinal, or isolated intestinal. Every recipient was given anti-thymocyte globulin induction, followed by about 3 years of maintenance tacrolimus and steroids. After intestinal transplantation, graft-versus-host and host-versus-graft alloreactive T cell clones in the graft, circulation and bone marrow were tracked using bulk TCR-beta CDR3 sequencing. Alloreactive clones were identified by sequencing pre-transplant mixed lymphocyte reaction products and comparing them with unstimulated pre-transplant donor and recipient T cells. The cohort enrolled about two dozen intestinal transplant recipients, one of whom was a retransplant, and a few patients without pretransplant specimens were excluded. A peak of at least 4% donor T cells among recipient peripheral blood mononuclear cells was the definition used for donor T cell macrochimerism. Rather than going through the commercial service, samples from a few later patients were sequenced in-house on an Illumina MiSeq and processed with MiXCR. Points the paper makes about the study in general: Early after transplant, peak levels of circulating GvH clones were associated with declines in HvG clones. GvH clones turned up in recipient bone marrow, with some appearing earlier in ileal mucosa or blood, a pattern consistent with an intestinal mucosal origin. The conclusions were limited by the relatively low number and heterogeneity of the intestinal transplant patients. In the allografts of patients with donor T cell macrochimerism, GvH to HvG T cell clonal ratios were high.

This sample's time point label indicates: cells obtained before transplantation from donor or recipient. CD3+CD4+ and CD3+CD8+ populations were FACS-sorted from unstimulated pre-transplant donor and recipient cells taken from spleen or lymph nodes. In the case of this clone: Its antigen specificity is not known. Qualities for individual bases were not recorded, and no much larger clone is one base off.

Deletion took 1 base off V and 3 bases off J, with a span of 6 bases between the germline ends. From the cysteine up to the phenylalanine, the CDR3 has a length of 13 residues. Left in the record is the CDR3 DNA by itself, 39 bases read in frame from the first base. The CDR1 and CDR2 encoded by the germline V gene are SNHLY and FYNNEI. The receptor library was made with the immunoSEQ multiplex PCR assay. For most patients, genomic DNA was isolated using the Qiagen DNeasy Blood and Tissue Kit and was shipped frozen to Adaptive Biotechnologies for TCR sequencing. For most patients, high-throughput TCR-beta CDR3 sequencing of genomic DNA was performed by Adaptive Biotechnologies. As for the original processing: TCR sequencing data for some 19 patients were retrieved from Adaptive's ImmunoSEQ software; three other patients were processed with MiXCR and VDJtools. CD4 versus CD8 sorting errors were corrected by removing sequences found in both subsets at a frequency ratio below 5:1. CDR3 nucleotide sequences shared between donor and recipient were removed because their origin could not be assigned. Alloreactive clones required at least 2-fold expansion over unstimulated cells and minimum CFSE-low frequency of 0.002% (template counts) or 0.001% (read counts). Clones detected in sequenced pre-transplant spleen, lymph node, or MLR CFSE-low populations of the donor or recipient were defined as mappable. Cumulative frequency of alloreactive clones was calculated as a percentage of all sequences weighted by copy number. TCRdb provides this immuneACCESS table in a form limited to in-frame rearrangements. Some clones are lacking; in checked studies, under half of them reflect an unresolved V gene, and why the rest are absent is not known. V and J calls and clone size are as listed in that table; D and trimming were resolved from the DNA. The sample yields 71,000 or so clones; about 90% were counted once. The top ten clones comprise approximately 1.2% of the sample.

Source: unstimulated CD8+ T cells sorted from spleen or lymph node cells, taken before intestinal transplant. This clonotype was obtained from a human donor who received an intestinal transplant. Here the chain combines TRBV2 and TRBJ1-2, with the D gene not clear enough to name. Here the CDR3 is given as CASSEVGYYGYTF. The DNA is TGTGCCAGCAGTGAAGTGGGCTACTATGGCTACACCTTC.